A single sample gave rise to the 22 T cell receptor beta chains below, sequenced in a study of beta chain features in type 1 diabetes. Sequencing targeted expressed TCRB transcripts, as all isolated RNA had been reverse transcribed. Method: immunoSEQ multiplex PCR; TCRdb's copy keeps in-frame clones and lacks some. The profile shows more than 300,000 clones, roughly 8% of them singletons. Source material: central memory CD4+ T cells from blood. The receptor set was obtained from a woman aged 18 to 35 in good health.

CDR3 in DNA: TGTGCCAGCAGCTTAGGCCCCGTTCTGGGGGAGGAATCAGAAAACATTCAGTACTTC. It codes for CASSLGPVLGEESENIQYF. The rearrangement uses TRBV11-3 and TRBJ2-4; weak D call: TRBD2 (6 bases). V dropped 1 base and J dropped 5 bases, with 24 bases sitting between them. Germline V gives CDR1 SGHNT, CDR2 YENEEA. This CDR3 contains 19 residues.

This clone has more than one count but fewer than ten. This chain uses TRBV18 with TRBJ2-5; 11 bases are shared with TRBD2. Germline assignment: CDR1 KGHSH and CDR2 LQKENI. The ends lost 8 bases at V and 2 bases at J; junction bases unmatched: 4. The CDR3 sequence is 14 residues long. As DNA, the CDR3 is TGTGCCAGCGGCAGACTAGCGGGGCAAGAGACCCAGTACTTC. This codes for CASGRLAGQETQYF. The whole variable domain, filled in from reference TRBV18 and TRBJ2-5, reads NAGVMQNPRHLVRRRGQEARLRCSPMKGHSHVYWYRQLPEEGLKFMVYLQKENIIDESGMPKERFSAEFPKEGPSILRIQQVVRGDSAAYFCASGRLAGQETQYFGPGTRLLVL.

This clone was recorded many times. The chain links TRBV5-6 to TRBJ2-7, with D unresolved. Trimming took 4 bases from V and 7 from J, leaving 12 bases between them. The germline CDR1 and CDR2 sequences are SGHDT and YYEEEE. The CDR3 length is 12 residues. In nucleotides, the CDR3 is TGTGCCAGCAGCATAGGACGTGGGGAGCAGTACTTC. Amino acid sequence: CASSIGRGEQYF.

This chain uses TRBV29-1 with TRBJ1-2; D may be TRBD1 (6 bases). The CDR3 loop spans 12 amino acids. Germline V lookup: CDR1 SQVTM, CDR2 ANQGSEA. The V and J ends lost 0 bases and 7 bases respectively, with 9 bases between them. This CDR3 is CSVEDLGGGYTF. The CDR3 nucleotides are TGCAGCGTTGAAGATCTAGGGGGTGGCTACACCTTC.

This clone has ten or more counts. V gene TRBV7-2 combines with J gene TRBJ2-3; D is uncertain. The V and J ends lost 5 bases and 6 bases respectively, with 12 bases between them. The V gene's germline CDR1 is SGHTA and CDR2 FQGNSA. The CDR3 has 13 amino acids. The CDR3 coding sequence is TGTGCCAGCAGCCAGCCGAGTAAGGATACGCAGTATTTT. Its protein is CASSQPSKDTQYF.

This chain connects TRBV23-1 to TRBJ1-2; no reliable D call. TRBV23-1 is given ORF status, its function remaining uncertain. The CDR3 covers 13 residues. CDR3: CVRLRVSNYGYTF. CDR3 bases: TGCGTCCGCCTCCGGGTTTCAAACTATGGCTACACCTTC.

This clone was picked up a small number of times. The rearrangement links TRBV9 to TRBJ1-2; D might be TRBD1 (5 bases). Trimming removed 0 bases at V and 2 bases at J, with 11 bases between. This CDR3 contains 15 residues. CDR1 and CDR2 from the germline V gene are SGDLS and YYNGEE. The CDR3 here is CASSVAPGTNYGYTF. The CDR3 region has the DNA TGTGCCAGCAGCGTAGCTCCAGGGACCAACTATGGCTACACCTTC.

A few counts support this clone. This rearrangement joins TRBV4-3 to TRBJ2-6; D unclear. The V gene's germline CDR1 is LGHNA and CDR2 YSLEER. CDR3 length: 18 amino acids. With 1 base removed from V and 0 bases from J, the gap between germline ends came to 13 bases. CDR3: CASSQARRLLSGANVLTF. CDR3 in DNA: TGCGCCAGCAGCCAAGCCAGGCGCCTCCTCTCTGGGGCCAACGTCCTGACTTTC.

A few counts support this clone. The CDR3 sequence is CSVVGLAGNTDTQYF. The CDR3 DNA sequence: TGCAGCGTTGTTGGGCTAGCGGGAAACACAGATACGCAGTATTTT. This chain connects TRBV29-1 to TRBJ2-3; 9 bases are shared with TRBD2. With V trimmed by 4 bases and J by 2 bases, 7 bases remained unmatched. Germline V gene lookup returns CDR1 SQVTM and CDR2 ANQGSEA. CDR3 size: 15 residues.

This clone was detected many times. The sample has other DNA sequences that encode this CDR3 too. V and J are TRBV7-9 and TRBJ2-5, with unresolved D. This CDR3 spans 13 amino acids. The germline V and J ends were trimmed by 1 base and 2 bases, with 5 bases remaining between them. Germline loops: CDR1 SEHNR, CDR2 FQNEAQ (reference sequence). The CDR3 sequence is CASSLGVQETQYF. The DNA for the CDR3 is TGTGCCAGCAGCTTAGGTGTACAAGAGACCCAGTACTTC.

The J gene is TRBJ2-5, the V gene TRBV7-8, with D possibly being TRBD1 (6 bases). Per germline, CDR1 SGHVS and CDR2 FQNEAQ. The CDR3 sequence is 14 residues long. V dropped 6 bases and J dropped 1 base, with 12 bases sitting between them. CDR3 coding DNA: TGTGCCAGCAGAGTACAGGGAATCCAAGAGACCCAGTACTTC. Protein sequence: CASRVQGIQETQYF.

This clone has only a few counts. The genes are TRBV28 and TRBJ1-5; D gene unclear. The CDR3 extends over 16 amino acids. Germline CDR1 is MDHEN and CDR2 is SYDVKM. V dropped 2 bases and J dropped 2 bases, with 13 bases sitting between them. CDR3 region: CASSLTALGGNQPQHF. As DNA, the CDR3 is TGTGCCAGCAGTTTAACCGCACTTGGTGGCAATCAGCCCCAGCATTTT.

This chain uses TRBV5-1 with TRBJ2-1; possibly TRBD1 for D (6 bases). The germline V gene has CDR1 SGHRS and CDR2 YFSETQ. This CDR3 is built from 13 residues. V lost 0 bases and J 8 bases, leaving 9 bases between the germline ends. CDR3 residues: CASSLVGGDEQFF. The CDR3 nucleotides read TGCGCCAGCAGCTTGGTTGGGGGCGATGAGCAGTTCTTC.

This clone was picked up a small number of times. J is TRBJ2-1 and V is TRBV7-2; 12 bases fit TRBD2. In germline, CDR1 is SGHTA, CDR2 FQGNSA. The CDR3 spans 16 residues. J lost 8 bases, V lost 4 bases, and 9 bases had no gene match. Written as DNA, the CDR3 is TGTGCCAGCAGCTCCTTGACTAGCGGGAGTTTCTATGAGCAGTTCTTC. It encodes CASSSLTSGSFYEQFF.

The CDR3 nucleotides read TGCGCCAGCAGCATACTAGCGGGAGGAACTTCGGCTCCCTCTGAGCAGTTCTTC. Its translation is CASSILAGGTSAPSEQFF. This chain links TRBV10-2 with TRBJ2-1, with 12 bases fitting TRBD2. Germline V CDR1 and CDR2: WSHSY, SAAADI. The ends lost 6 bases at V and 9 bases at J; junction bases unmatched: 18. The CDR3 has 18 residues.

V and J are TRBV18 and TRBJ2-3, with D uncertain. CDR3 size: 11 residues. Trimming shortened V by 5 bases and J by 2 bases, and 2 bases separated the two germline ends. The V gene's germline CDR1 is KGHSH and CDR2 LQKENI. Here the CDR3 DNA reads TGTGCCAGCTCATACACAGATACGCAGTATTTT. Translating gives CASSYTDTQYF.

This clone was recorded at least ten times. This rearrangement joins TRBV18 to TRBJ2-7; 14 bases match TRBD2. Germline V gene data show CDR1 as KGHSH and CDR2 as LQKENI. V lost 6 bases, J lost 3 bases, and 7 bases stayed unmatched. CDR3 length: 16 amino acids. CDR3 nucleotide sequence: TGTGCCAGCTCCCGCGGGACTAGCGGGAGTTACTACGAGCAGTACTTC. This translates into CASSRGTSGSYYEQYF.

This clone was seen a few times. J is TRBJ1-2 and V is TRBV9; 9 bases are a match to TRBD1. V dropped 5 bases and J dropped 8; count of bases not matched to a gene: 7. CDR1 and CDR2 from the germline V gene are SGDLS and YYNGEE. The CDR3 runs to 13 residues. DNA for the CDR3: TGTGCCAGCAGTATGGGACAGGGAGAGGGCTACACCTTC. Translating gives CASSMGQGEGYTF.

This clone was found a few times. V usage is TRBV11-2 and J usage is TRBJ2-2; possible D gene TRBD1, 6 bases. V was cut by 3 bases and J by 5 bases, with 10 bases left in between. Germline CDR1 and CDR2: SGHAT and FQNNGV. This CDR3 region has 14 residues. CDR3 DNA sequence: TGTGCCAGCAGCTTTACTAGGGGGACCGGGGAGCTGTTTTTT. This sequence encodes CASSFTRGTGELFF.

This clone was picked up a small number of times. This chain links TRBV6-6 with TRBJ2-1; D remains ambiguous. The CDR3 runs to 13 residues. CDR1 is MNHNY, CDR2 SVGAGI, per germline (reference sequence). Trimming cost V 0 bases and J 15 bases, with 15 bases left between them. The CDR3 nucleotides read TGTGCCAGCAGTTACTCGTATCCCGGCAATCCGTTCTTC. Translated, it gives CASSYSYPGNPFF.

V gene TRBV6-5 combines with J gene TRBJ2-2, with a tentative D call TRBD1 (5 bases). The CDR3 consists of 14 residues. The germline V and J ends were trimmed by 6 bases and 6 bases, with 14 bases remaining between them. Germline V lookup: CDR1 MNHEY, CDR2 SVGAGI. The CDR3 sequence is CASRRRLGAGELFF. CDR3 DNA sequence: TGTGCCAGCAGGCGACGCCTAGGGGCCGGGGAGCTGTTTTTT.

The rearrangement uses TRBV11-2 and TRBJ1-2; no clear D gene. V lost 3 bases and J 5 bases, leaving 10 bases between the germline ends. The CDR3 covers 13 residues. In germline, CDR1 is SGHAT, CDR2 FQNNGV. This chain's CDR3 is CASSFDRVYGYTF. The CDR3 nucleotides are TGTGCCAGCAGCTTTGATCGAGTATATGGCTACACCTTC. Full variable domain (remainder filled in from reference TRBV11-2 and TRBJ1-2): EAGVAQSPRYKIIEKRQSVAFWCNPISGHATLYWYQQILGQGPKLLIQFQNNGVVDDSQLPKDRFSAERLKGVDSTLKIQPAKLEDSAVYLCASSFDRVYGYTFGSGTRLTVV.